Below, 25 T cell receptor beta chains from the same sample are listed, as sequenced in a study of beta chain features in type 1 diabetes. Overall study findings and caveats: For Type 1 diabetes patients, all four CD4+ subsets carried TCRB CDR3s that were moderately but significantly shorter.

For these receptors, no antigen is known. Since all of the isolated RNA was reverse transcribed, expressed TCRB transcripts were what got sequenced. Using immunoSEQ multiplex PCR, the repertoire was profiled, and TCRdb retains in-frame clones only, with some absent. The sample shows over 200,000 clones, under 13% of them seen only once. The source material was naive CD4+ T cells from blood. The receptors stem from a man aged 25 to 40 with type 1 diabetes.

The DNA for the CDR3 is TGTGCCAGCAGCCAACCGGGACAGGGGAGGGTAAATGGCTACACCTTC. This gives the protein CASSQPGQGRVNGYTF. The chain carries TRBV4-2 and TRBJ1-2, with 10 bases aligning to TRBD1. V was clipped by 2 bases and J by 6 bases; unmatched bases: 9. Germline V CDR1 and CDR2: LGHNA, YNFKEQ. The CDR3 consists of 16 residues.

This clone was seen only a few times. The V call is TRBV28, the J call TRBJ2-7; D might be TRBD2 (5 bases). Trimming took 11 bases from V and 3 from J, leaving 11 bases between them. CDR1 MDHEN and CDR2 SYDVKM come from the germline V gene. The CDR3 runs to 11 residues. CDR3 protein: CAAGVGYEQYF. The CDR3 DNA is TGTGCCGCCGGGGTCGGCTACGAGCAGTACTTC.

The genes are TRBV25-1 and TRBJ2-1; D is possibly TRBD2 (6 bases). Germline V gives CDR1 MGHDK, CDR2 SYGVNS. Between the trimmed V and J ends, which lost 3 bases and 7 bases, there was a span of 25 bases. The CDR3 extends over 18 amino acids. In DNA form, the CDR3 reads TGTGCCAGCAGTGACTCCCGGGGGATGGGGTGGACGGGTAATGAGCAGTTCTTC. It encodes CASSDSRGMGWTGNEQFF.

In DNA, the CDR3 is TGTGCCAGCAGTTTATCTGGGACAGGGGTCAACTATGGCTACACCTTC. Translated, it gives CASSLSGTGVNYGYTF. This sequence joins TRBV27 and TRBJ1-2, with 10 bases lining up with TRBD1. From germline, CDR1 is MNHEY and CDR2 SMNVEV (reference sequence). V was clipped by 0 bases and J by 2 bases; unmatched bases: 3. CDR3 length equals 16 residues.

The CDR3 region has the DNA TGTGCCAGTAGTATGGTCCCAGCGGCGAATCAGCCCCAGCATTTT. Residues: CASSMVPAANQPQHF. The V gene is TRBV19, the J gene TRBJ1-5, with D uncertain. V was trimmed by 3 bases and J by 4 bases, leaving 13 bases between them. This CDR3 has 15 amino acids. CDR1 LNHDA and CDR2 SQIVND come from the germline V gene (reference sequence).

The rearrangement uses TRBV25-1 and TRBJ2-1; TRBD1 is a possible D gene (5 bases). CDR3 length: 15 residues. CDR1 is MGHDK and CDR2 is SYGVNS in the germline V gene. Trimming cost V 5 bases and J 9 bases, with 20 bases left between them. This CDR3 reads CASSPPDTYVGEQFF. The CDR3, as DNA: TGTGCCAGCAGTCCGCCGGACACCTACGTCGGTGAGCAGTTCTTC.

This clone was picked up a small number of times. The chain uses TRBV7-9 and TRBJ1-2, with D possibly being TRBD1 (5 bases). This CDR3 comprises 15 residues. The V end was cut by 3 bases, the J end by 8 bases, with 19 bases between. Germline V lookup: CDR1 SEHNR, CDR2 FQNEAQ (reference sequence). DNA for the CDR3: TGTGCCAGCAGCTTCGGGCAGGCGGGGCTCTACGGCTACACCTTC. Amino acid sequence: CASSFGQAGLYGYTF.

This clone turned up a few times. The V and J genes are TRBV7-9 and TRBJ1-1, with 8 bases that match TRBD1. V lost 5 bases and J lost 3; bases outside the gene matches: 2. This CDR3 has 13 amino acids. Looked up from germline, CDR1 is SEHNR and CDR2 is FQNEAQ (reference sequence). The CDR3 sequence is CASSTQGDTEAFF. CDR3 DNA: TGTGCCAGCAGCACACAGGGGGACACTGAAGCTTTCTTT. Filled out from reference TRBV7-9 and TRBJ1-1, the complete variable domain reads DTGVSQNPRHKITKRGQNVTFRCDPISEHNRLYWYRQTLGQGPEFLTYFQNEAQLEKSRLLSDRFSAERPKGSFSTLEIQRTEQGDSAMYLCASSTQGDTEAFFGQGTRLTVV.

The sample holds a few counts of this clone. This sequence joins TRBV6-6 and TRBJ1-1, with D tentatively TRBD1 (5 bases). The germline V and J ends were trimmed by 6 bases and 3 bases, with 8 bases remaining between them. This CDR3 contains 12 residues. CDR1 and CDR2 (germline): MNHNY, SVGAGI (reference sequence). CDR3 bases: TGTGCCAGCAGGGCGGGGGACACTGAAGCTTTCTTT. It encodes CASRAGDTEAFF.

J is TRBJ2-7 and V is TRBV4-2; 7 bases align to TRBD1. The CDR3 spans 14 residues. The V segment lost 2 bases and the J segment 6 bases; nucleotides outside the gene matches: 7. Germline values: CDR1 LGHNA, CDR2 YNFKEQ. CDR3 residues: CASSQKGALSEQYF. The CDR3 region has the DNA TGTGCCAGCAGCCAAAAGGGGGCGTTGAGCGAGCAGTACTTC.

This clone was counted a few times. J is TRBJ1-1 and V is TRBV7-2; D gene uncertain. V was clipped by 1 base and J by 4 bases, with 10 bases between them. This CDR3 contains 14 residues. From germline, CDR1 is SGHTA and CDR2 FQGNSA. The CDR3 coding sequence is TGTGCCAGCAGCTTAGACTGGTCCGTCACTGAAGCTTTCTTT. Encoded protein: CASSLDWSVTEAFF.

The V call is TRBV7-6, the J call TRBJ2-5; 8 bases match TRBD1. After removal of 5 bases from V and 5 bases from J, the junction contained 4 bases not matched to a gene. Germline V gene data show CDR1 as SGHVS and CDR2 as FNYEAQ. This CDR3 has 13 residues. The CDR3 region is CASSLRGLETQYF. CDR3 nucleotides: TGTGCCAGCAGCCTCAGGGGGCTGGAGACCCAGTACTTC. Supplemented by reference TRBV7-6 and TRBJ2-5, the full variable domain reads GAGVSQSPRYKVTKRGQDVALRCDPISGHVSLYWYRQALGQGPEFLTYFNYEAQQDKSGLPNDRFSAERPEGSISTLTIQRTEQRDSAMYRCASSLRGLETQYFGPGTRLLVL.

This clone was seen more than once but under ten times. The V call is TRBV4-2, the J call TRBJ1-5; D possibly corresponds to TRBD1 (6 bases). Germline lookup yields CDR1 LGHNA and CDR2 YNFKEQ. The CDR3 runs 19 residues. Trimming took 0 bases from V and 2 from J, leaving 20 bases between them. The CDR3 bases are TGTGCCAGCAGCCAAGATCACCCGAGTACAGGGAACGGCAATCAGCCCCAGCATTTT. It encodes CASSQDHPSTGNGNQPQHF.

The V call is TRBV5-6, the J call TRBJ2-5; D call uncertain. The germline V gene has CDR1 SGHDT and CDR2 YYEEEE. The CDR3 consists of 15 residues. The V end lost 1 base, the J end lost 5 bases, and 15 bases lay between the germline ends. This chain's CDR3 is CASSLQLSPRETQYF. For the CDR3, the DNA is TGTGCCAGCAGCTTGCAGCTTAGCCCACGGGAGACCCAGTACTTC.

The J gene is TRBJ2-7, the V gene TRBV30, with 7 bases identical to TRBD1. The germline CDR1 and CDR2 sequences are GTSNPN and SVGIG (reference sequence). V lost 1 base to trimming and J lost 7 bases; unmatched junction nucleotides: 7. The CDR3 totals 13 residues. CDR3 bases: TGTGCCTGGAGTGCGACAGGGTTTGGAGAGCAGTACTTC. This sequence encodes CAWSATGFGEQYF.

The chain has TRBV7-3 and TRBJ2-1, with D possibly TRBD2 on 5 matching bases. Germline CDR1 is SGHTA and CDR2 is FQGTGA. The CDR3 extends over 12 amino acids. Deletions cut 5 bases from V and 7 bases from J, with 9 bases between. DNA for the CDR3: TGTGCCAGCAGCCCTCCGGGGAATGAGCAGTTCTTC. Translated, it gives CASSPPGNEQFF.

The genes are TRBV6-1 and TRBJ2-3; possible D gene TRBD2, 6 bases. Deletions cut 6 bases from V and 4 bases from J, with 11 bases between. CDR1 is MNHNS and CDR2 is SASEGT in the germline V gene. The CDR3 covers 13 residues. The CDR3 DNA follows: TGTGCCAGCAGGCCCCGGAGGGCAGATACGCAGTATTTT. It yields the protein CASRPRRADTQYF.

This clone has only a few counts. The genes are TRBV11-2 and TRBJ2-2; D call uncertain. The CDR3 runs to 13 residues. Trimming cost V 5 bases and J 7 bases, with 11 bases left between them. Germline lookup yields CDR1 SGHAT and CDR2 FQNNGV. Here the CDR3 DNA reads TGTGCCAGCAGCACCCTTCGGGTCGGGGAGCTGTTTTTT. Amino acids: CASSTLRVGELFF.

This clone appeared a few times. The genes are TRBV19 and TRBJ1-1; 8 bases are a match to TRBD1. The CDR3 is 15 amino acids. V shed 9 bases, J shed 1 base, and the junction held 10 bases outside the gene matches. Germline V gene data show CDR1 as LNHDA and CDR2 as SQIVND (reference sequence). Here the CDR3 reads CASVTGEATNTEAFF. The CDR3 nucleotides read TGTGCCAGCGTGACAGGGGAAGCTACGAACACTGAAGCTTTCTTT.

This clone was detected a few times. V and J are TRBV29-1 and TRBJ1-1, with TRBD1 matching over 9 bases. Per the germline V gene, CDR1 is SQVTM and CDR2 is ANQGSEA. Losses at the gene ends were 6 bases for V and 8 bases for J; bases not matched to a gene: 1. This CDR3 has 10 residues. The CDR3 DNA reads as TGCAGCGTGGGGACAGGGGAAGCTTTCTTT. Protein: CSVGTGEAFF.

This clone was seen a few times. This CDR3 is CASSATGYQETQYF. Here the CDR3 DNA reads TGTGCCAGCAGCGCAACAGGGTACCAAGAGACCCAGTACTTC. This sequence joins TRBV11-2 and TRBJ2-5, with D tentatively TRBD1 (6 bases). CDR3 length equals 14 residues. The V end lost 5 bases, the J end lost 0 bases, and 10 bases lay between the germline ends. The germline CDR1 and CDR2 sequences are SGHAT and FQNNGV.

This clone was seen more than once but under ten times. The rearrangement uses TRBV23-1 and TRBJ1-4; D gene ambiguous. TRBV23-1 carries the ORF label, with uncertain function. The CDR3 contains 18 residues. The V and J ends lost 0 bases and 0 bases respectively, with 14 bases between them. CDR3 sequence (DNA): TGCGCCAGCAGTCAATCGAGTCCTCCCCCTGCAACTAATGAAAAACTGTTTTTT. As protein: CASSQSSPPPATNEKLFF.

The chain combines TRBV9 with TRBJ2-1; unclear D gene. The CDR3 consists of 13 residues. V gave up 2 bases and J gave up 1 base, with 4 bases separating them. The V gene's germline CDR1 is SGDLS and CDR2 YYNGEE. The CDR3 loop reads CASSVTSYNEQFF. Here the CDR3 DNA reads TGTGCCAGCAGCGTCACTTCCTACAATGAGCAGTTCTTC.

This clone was counted between two and nine times. The V and J genes are TRBV7-2 and TRBJ2-1; TRBD2 matches at 11 bases. The CDR3 spans 14 residues. Losses at the gene ends were 5 bases for V and 7 bases for J; bases not matched to a gene: 4. Looked up from germline, CDR1 is SGHTA and CDR2 is FQGNSA. The CDR3 DNA is TGTGCCAGCAGCGGGACTAGCGGCGGGAATGAGCAGTTCTTC. Translating gives CASSGTSGGNEQFF. Using reference TRBV7-2 and TRBJ2-1 for the parts outside the CDR3, the full variable domain is GAGVSQSPSNKVTEKGKDVELRCDPISGHTALYWYRQSLGQGLEFLIYFQGNSAPDKSGLPSDRFSAERTGGSVSTLTIQRTQQEDSAVYLCASSGTSGGNEQFFGPGTRLTVL.

The rearrangement joins TRBV5-1 to TRBJ2-6; possibly TRBD1 for D (6 bases). CDR3 length equals 16 residues. Trimming left V 4 bases short and J 0 bases short, with 11 bases between. The V gene's germline CDR1 is SGHRS and CDR2 YFSETQ. The CDR3 DNA reads TGCGCCAGCAGCATAGGACAGAGCTCTGGGGCCAACGTCCTGACTTTC. This encodes CASSIGQSSGANVLTF.